The 19 T cell receptor beta chains in this list originate from one sample, sequenced in a study of siplizumab effects on memory and regulatory T cells. Method: immunoSEQ multiplex PCR; TCRdb's copy keeps in-frame clones and lacks some. The sample has around 110,000 clones, roughly 94% seen once; the top ten hold roughly 1.7%. Sequencing was done on a sample of non-Treg CD4+ T cells sorted from blood. These receptors came from a human donor in good health.

A single count supports this clone. The rearrangement links TRBV5-1 to TRBJ2-1; TRBD2 matches at 8 bases. Per germline, CDR1 SGHRS and CDR2 YFSETQ. Trimming took 3 bases from V and 6 from J; bases not matched to a gene: 11. This CDR3 has 16 amino acids. CDR3 loop: CASSWVSGTTTNEQFF. The CDR3 DNA sequence: TGCGCCAGCAGCTGGGTTAGCGGGACTACCACCAATGAGCAGTTCTTC.

The chain carries TRBV11-3 and TRBJ2-1, with 7 positions matching TRBD2. This CDR3 has 14 amino acids. V gave up 3 bases and J gave up 10 bases; unmatched junction bases: 9. The germline V gene has CDR1 SGHNT and CDR2 YENEEA. The CDR3 DNA follows: TGTGCCAGCAGCTTCGAGGGAGGGCTTCAGGAGCAGTTCTTC. It specifies CASSFEGGLQEQFF.

The chain is built from TRBV5-1 and TRBJ2-7; D remains unclear. Germline CDR1 SGHRS, CDR2 YFSETQ. Trimming stripped 1 base from V and 2 bases from J, with 10 bases between. The CDR3 is 14 residues long. CDR3 residues: CASSLRGPTYEQYF. The CDR3, as DNA: TGCGCCAGCAGCTTGAGAGGACCTACCTACGAGCAGTACTTC.

This chain links TRBV9 with TRBJ2-1, with no clear D. Germline assignment: CDR1 SGDLS and CDR2 YYNGEE. This CDR3 is built from 14 residues. V was cut by 0 bases and J by 1 base, with 5 bases left in between. The CDR3 nucleotides read TGTGCCAGCAGCGTAGAAGGTTCCTACAATGAGCAGTTCTTC. Its translation: CASSVEGSYNEQFF.

This chain connects TRBV10-3 to TRBJ1-4; the match to TRBD1 covers 7 bases. V lost 2 bases, J lost 8 bases, and 5 bases stayed unmatched. CDR3 length: 14 amino acids. In germline, CDR1 is ENHRY, CDR2 SYGVKD. For the CDR3, the DNA is TGTGCCATCAGTGAGGAGGGGGCGACGGAAAAACTGTTTTTT. It is translated as CAISEEGATEKLFF.

The chain has TRBV2 and TRBJ2-1, with 8 bases that match TRBD2. Per the germline V gene, CDR1 is SNHLY and CDR2 is FYNNEI. This CDR3 has 21 amino acids. J lost 0 bases, V lost 6 bases, and 22 bases had no gene match. CDR3 region: CASRGMTWEINGGDSYNEQFF. CDR3 nucleotides: TGTGCCAGCAGAGGGATGACCTGGGAAATTAACGGGGGGGACTCCTACAATGAGCAGTTCTTC.

J is TRBJ2-7 and V is TRBV7-7, with D hard to call. This CDR3 contains 9 residues. Germline values: CDR1 SSHAT, CDR2 FNYEAQ (reference sequence). This CDR3 reads CASSLKQYF. CDR3 nucleotides: TGTGCTAGTTCACTTAAGCAGTACTTC.

The rearrangement links TRBV6-5 to TRBJ2-2; D uncertain. Trimming removed 1 base at V and 6 bases at J, with 6 bases between. The CDR3 contains 13 residues. In germline, CDR1 is MNHEY, CDR2 SVGAGI. CDR3 nucleotide sequence: TGTGCCAGCAGTTACTTCGGTTCCGGGGAGCTGTTTTTT. Protein product: CASSYFGSGELFF.

The chain couples TRBV5-1 to TRBJ2-1; 13 bases align to TRBD2. Unmatched junction bases numbered 2, after V lost 0 bases and J lost 8 bases. The CDR3 loop spans 15 amino acids. CDR1 SGHRS and CDR2 YFSETQ come from the germline V gene. CDR3 nucleotides: TGCGCCAGCAGCTTGGGGACTAGCGGGAGCCATGAGCAGTTCTTC. Protein: CASSLGTSGSHEQFF.

The genes are TRBV5-6 and TRBJ2-1; a weak D match, TRBD1 (6 bases). The CDR3 loop spans 16 amino acids. The germline gives CDR1 SGHDT, CDR2 YYEEEE. V was shortened by 0 bases and J by 4 bases, with 14 bases between the two germline ends. In DNA form, the CDR3 reads TGTGCCAGCAGCTTGGCCGCAGGACAGCTTTACAATGAGCAGTTCTTC. Encoded protein: CASSLAAGQLYNEQFF.

The CDR3 DNA follows: TGTGCCAGCAGCCCAGGGGGGTGGGGAGCTGGCAATGAGCAGTTCTTC. The encoded protein is CASSPGGWGAGNEQFF. The gene calls are TRBV9 and TRBJ2-1, with D possibly being TRBD1 (7 bases). Germline V CDR1 and CDR2: SGDLS, YYNGEE. The CDR3 is 16 residues long. V lost 4 bases, J lost 6 bases, and 20 bases lay in between.

The chain links TRBV12-5 to TRBJ2-5; TRBD1 matches at 7 bases. Germline V gives CDR1 LGHNT, CDR2 FRNRAP. V was pared by 1 base and J by 5 bases, with 7 bases of the junction left unmatched. This CDR3 has 15 residues. The CDR3 coding sequence is TGTGCTAGTGGTTTGGGCAGGGGGTGGTCGGAGACCCAGTACTTC. Translation: CASGLGRGWSETQYF.

The genes are TRBV7-9 and TRBJ2-1; D is unresolved. The V end was cut by 5 bases, the J end by 6 bases, with 14 bases between. The CDR3 is 14 residues long. Germline-derived CDR1 and CDR2 are SEHNR and FQNEAQ (reference sequence). CDR3 sequence reads: CASSVTLHRNEQFF. CDR3 DNA: TGTGCCAGCAGCGTGACACTCCACCGCAATGAGCAGTTCTTC.

This clone was found a few times. V usage is TRBV6-5 and J usage is TRBJ1-5, with unresolved D. The CDR3 covers 14 residues. Trimming cost V 5 bases and J 7 bases, with 15 bases left between them. Per the germline V gene, CDR1 is MNHEY and CDR2 is SVGAGI. The DNA for the CDR3 is TGTGCCAGCAGTCCCGACGGTATGCGGCAGCCCCAGCATTTT. Translated: CASSPDGMRQPQHF.

The V and J genes are TRBV6-5 and TRBJ1-4, with D uncertain. The germline gives CDR1 MNHEY, CDR2 SVGAGI. The CDR3 is 15 residues long. V was trimmed by 0 bases and J by 7 bases, leaving 12 bases between them. The CDR3 DNA sequence: TGTGCCAGCAGTTACTCGGTCCGGCTCGGTGAAAAACTGTTTTTT. Protein sequence: CASSYSVRLGEKLFF.

The genes are TRBV7-2 and TRBJ1-5; 8 bases map to TRBD1. J gave up 1 base and V 5 bases, and 4 bases lay outside the gene matches. Germline-derived CDR1 and CDR2 are SGHTA and FQGNSA. The CDR3 has 15 residues. As DNA, the CDR3 is TGTGCCAGCAGCCCCCGGACAGGGAGCAATCAGCCCCAGCATTTT. It translates to CASSPRTGSNQPQHF.

The chain joins TRBV27 to TRBJ2-7; 7 bases match TRBD1. Germline V gives CDR1 MNHEY, CDR2 SMNVEV (reference sequence). The CDR3 covers 14 residues. The junction had 5 bases not matched to a gene; V was cut back by 6 bases and J by 0 bases. CDR3: CASSTTGNSYEQYF. CDR3 nucleotide sequence: TGTGCCAGCAGCACGACAGGGAACTCCTACGAGCAGTACTTC.

This CDR3 reads CASSPPAVSPLHF. CDR3 nucleotide sequence: TGTGCCAGCTCACCACCGGCAGTTTCACCCCTCCACTTT. The rearrangement links TRBV18 to TRBJ1-6, with no clear D. The V gene lost 0 bases and the J gene lost 9 bases, with 6 bases spanning the gap. The CDR3 is 13 residues long. Per germline, CDR1 KGHSH and CDR2 LQKENI.

This chain joins TRBV7-9 and TRBJ1-1, with D possibly being TRBD1 (6 bases). Trimming shortened V by 5 bases and J by 1 base, and 11 bases separated the two germline ends. The CDR3 has 14 amino acids. Germline CDR1 is SEHNR and CDR2 is FQNEAQ (reference sequence). CDR3 in amino acids: CASSATGRNTEAFF. CDR3 sequence (DNA): TGTGCCAGCAGCGCGACAGGTCGGAACACTGAAGCTTTCTTT.